This T cell receptor beta chain was captured by sequencing in a study of blood T cells in healthy people across ages. With a J-beta primer mix and a sample-barcoded 5' primer, a second PCR ran about 6 to 11 cycles. In TCRdb, the 5' RACE reads were re-called with MiXCR into one record per CDR3 protein. The sample has 1.5 million to 2 million distinct CDR3 sequences; 49% are singletons. The clonotype comes from a woman aged 40 to 50 in good health. The specimen was blood.

DNA for the CDR3: TGTGCCAGCAGCGCACAGGGATTCGGCCGGGAGACCCAGTACTTC. It translates to CASSAQGFGRETQYF. The chain carries TRBV9 and TRBJ2-5; possibly TRBD1 for D (6 bases). The CDR3 has 15 residues. Per germline, CDR1 SGDLS and CDR2 YYNGEE. Trimming left V 3 bases short and J 5 bases short, with 17 bases between. Full variable domain (missing parts from reference TRBV9 and TRBJ2-5): DSGVTQTPKHLITATGQRVTLRCSPRSGDLSVYWYQQSLDQGLQFLIQYYNGEERAKGNILERFSAQQFPDLHSELNLSSLELGDSALYFCASSAQGFGRETQYFGPGTRLLVL.